This is a list of T cell receptor beta chains from one sample in a study of identical twins. TCRdb fed the 5' RACE reads into MiXCR, producing one record per CDR3 protein. The data show about 340,000 distinct CDR3 sequences, 9% to 15% seen once. These same records also appear under a second study, on yellow fever vaccine responses in identical twins.

Sequenced input: CD8+ T cells sorted from blood. The receptors were sampled from a woman aged 18-30 years in good health. CDR3s include the opening cysteine and the closing phenylalanine or tryptophan. A D gene is named only where the DNA matches it firmly. Where a row states a size, it is once, few, many or the class of an expanded clone; other rows omit it.

v_gene: TRBV7-9; j_gene: TRBJ2-1; d_gene: -; abundance: -; CDR3nt: TGTGCCAGCAGCTCGGTGGGGGACCGCAATGAGCAGTTCTTC; CDR3aa: CASSSVGDRNEQFF
v_gene: TRBV11-2; j_gene: TRBJ1-4; d_gene: -; abundance: few; CDR3nt: TGTGCCAGCAGCCCCGGGACTGAAAAACTGTTTTTT; CDR3aa: CASSPGTEKLFF
v_gene: TRBV7-9; j_gene: TRBJ2-1; d_gene: TRBD1; abundance: few; CDR3nt: TGTGCCAGCAGCTGGGGACAGGGGGCTGAATACAATGAGCAGTTCTTC; CDR3aa: CASSWGQGAEYNEQFF
v_gene: TRBV27; j_gene: TRBJ2-1; d_gene: -; abundance: -; CDR3nt: TGTGCCAGCAGTTTATTAAAGCGGATAGCCTACAATGAGCAGTTCTTC; CDR3aa: CASSLLKRIAYNEQFF
v_gene: TRBV7-2; j_gene: TRBJ1-4; d_gene: -; abundance: -; CDR3nt: TGTGCCAGCAGCTTTTCGGGTTGGGAAAAACTGTTTTTT; CDR3aa: CASSFSGWEKLFF
v_gene: TRBV29-1; j_gene: TRBJ1-2; d_gene: TRBD1; abundance: -; CDR3nt: TGCAGCGTTGGACCAGACAGGGGGTATGGCTACACCTTC; CDR3aa: CSVGPDRGYGYTF
v_gene: TRBV12-3/TRBV12-4; j_gene: TRBJ2-2; d_gene: -; abundance: many; CDR3nt: TGTGCCAGCAGTCTAATACGGTACACCGGGGAGCTGTTTTTT; CDR3aa: CASSLIRYTGELFF
v_gene: TRBV4-1; j_gene: TRBJ2-3; d_gene: TRBD1; abundance: -; CDR3nt: TGCGCCAGCAGCCATGATGGACAGGGGGAGTATTTT; CDR3aa: CASSHDGQGEYF
v_gene: TRBV12-3/TRBV12-4; j_gene: TRBJ2-3; d_gene: -; abundance: -; CDR3nt: TGTGCCAGTTCGGGACTCCTCACAGATACGCAGTATTTT; CDR3aa: CASSGLLTDTQYF
v_gene: TRBV5-6; j_gene: TRBJ2-5; d_gene: -; abundance: few; CDR3nt: TGTGCCAGCAGCTTTGGGTTTGGGGGTCAAGAGACCCAGTACTTC; CDR3aa: CASSFGFGGQETQYF
v_gene: TRBV5-6; j_gene: TRBJ2-2; d_gene: TRBD2; abundance: few; CDR3nt: TGTGCCAGCAGCTTGGAACCTTCGGGGGGGGGCCGTTGGACCGGGGAGCTGTTTTTT; CDR3aa: CASSLEPSGGGRWTGELFF
v_gene: TRBV2; j_gene: TRBJ1-1; d_gene: -; abundance: -; CDR3nt: TGTGCCAGCAGTGAAGCCCGAAGGGGCGGCACTGAAGCTTTCTTT; CDR3aa: CASSEARRGGTEAFF
v_gene: TRBV27; j_gene: TRBJ2-1; d_gene: TRBD1; abundance: few; CDR3nt: TGTGCCAGCAGTTTCACAGGGGGACCCTACAATGAGCAGTTCTTC; CDR3aa: CASSFTGGPYNEQFF
v_gene: TRBV11-2; j_gene: TRBJ1-1; d_gene: -; abundance: few; CDR3nt: TGTGCCAGCAGCTCGGACTCAATTCCCAGCACTGAAGCTTTCTTT; CDR3aa: CASSSDSIPSTEAFF
v_gene: TRBV4-1; j_gene: TRBJ1-1; d_gene: -; abundance: few; CDR3nt: TGCGCCAGCAGCCAACGGACTGGGGAGTCGGCTGAAGCTTTCTTT; CDR3aa: CASSQRTGESAEAFF
v_gene: TRBV7-9; j_gene: TRBJ2-1; d_gene: TRBD1; abundance: -; CDR3nt: TGTGCCAGCAGCCAAAGAGGACAGGGTGGTGAGCAGTTCTTC; CDR3aa: CASSQRGQGGEQFF
v_gene: TRBV27; j_gene: TRBJ2-1; d_gene: TRBD1; abundance: -; CDR3nt: TGTGCCAGCAGTCTACTGACAGGGACCCATGAGCAGTTCTTC; CDR3aa: CASSLLTGTHEQFF
v_gene: TRBV6-5; j_gene: TRBJ2-3; d_gene: -; abundance: few; CDR3nt: TGTGCCAGCAGTTACGCGGGTTCGCAGTATTTT; CDR3aa: CASSYAGSQYF
v_gene: TRBV4-1; j_gene: TRBJ2-1; d_gene: -; abundance: many; CDR3nt: TGCGCCAGCAGCCTCGGGACGGGATACAATGAGCAGTTCTTC; CDR3aa: CASSLGTGYNEQFF
v_gene: TRBV4-1; j_gene: TRBJ2-3; d_gene: -; abundance: -; CDR3nt: TGCGCCAGCAGCCAACAGGCGGGCCGCACAGATACGCAGTATTTT; CDR3aa: CASSQQAGRTDTQYF
v_gene: TRBV12-5; j_gene: TRBJ1-2; d_gene: -; abundance: many; CDR3nt: TGTGCTAGTGGTTCACCTTCCACATTGCATGGCTACACCTTC; CDR3aa: CASGSPSTLHGYTF
v_gene: TRBV3-1; j_gene: TRBJ2-3; d_gene: TRBD2; abundance: -; CDR3nt: TGTGCCAGCAGCCAATGGACTAGCGGAGACACAGATACGCAGTATTTT; CDR3aa: CASSQWTSGDTDTQYF
v_gene: TRBV11-2; j_gene: TRBJ2-4; d_gene: -; abundance: -; CDR3nt: TGTGCCAGCAGCTTAGTATCTGGGCGACAGTCGTCCCTGGAATCCACCAAAAACATTCAGTACTTC; CDR3aa: CASSLVSGRQSSLESTKNIQYF
v_gene: TRBV12-3/TRBV12-4; j_gene: TRBJ2-2; d_gene: -; abundance: many; CDR3nt: TGTGCCAGCAAGACTGGCGGGGAGCTGTTTTTT; CDR3aa: CASKTGGELFF
v_gene: TRBV6-5; j_gene: TRBJ2-5; d_gene: -; abundance: few; CDR3nt: TGTGCCAGCAGTTACTCGCAGGGCCCAGAGACCCAGTACTTC; CDR3aa: CASSYSQGPETQYF
v_gene: TRBV16; j_gene: TRBJ1-2; d_gene: -; abundance: many; CDR3nt: TGTGCCAGCAGCCAATCTTCTACCTATGGCTACACCTTC; CDR3aa: CASSQSSTYGYTF
v_gene: TRBV6-1; j_gene: TRBJ2-1; d_gene: TRBD2; abundance: many; CDR3nt: TGTGCCACAAATAGCGGGGGGGGTTACAATGAGCAGTTCTTC; CDR3aa: CATNSGGGYNEQFF
v_gene: TRBV20-1; j_gene: TRBJ1-6; d_gene: -; abundance: -; CDR3nt: TGCAGTGCTAGAGATTCACAGGGAAGGACACCCCTCCACTTT; CDR3aa: CSARDSQGRTPLHF
v_gene: TRBV7-9; j_gene: TRBJ2-4; d_gene: -; abundance: -; CDR3nt: TGTGCCAGCAGCTCCCCCCGGCAGGTTGCCAAAAACATTCAGTACTTC; CDR3aa: CASSSPRQVAKNIQYF
v_gene: TRBV7-2; j_gene: TRBJ2-5; d_gene: -; abundance: few; CDR3nt: TGTGCCAGCAGCTTTAACTGGGTCCCAGAGACCCAGTACTTC; CDR3aa: CASSFNWVPETQYF
v_gene: TRBV28; j_gene: TRBJ2-7; d_gene: TRBD1; abundance: -; CDR3nt: TGTGCCAGCAGCCCTTCCTCCGGGACAGGGGCACCAAGCTCCTACGAGCAGTACTTC; CDR3aa: CASSPSSGTGAPSSYEQYF
v_gene: TRBV11-2; j_gene: TRBJ2-1; d_gene: TRBD1; abundance: few; CDR3nt: TGTGCCAGCAGCTTAGAAGGGGGCCTCTACAATGAGCAGTTCTTC; CDR3aa: CASSLEGGLYNEQFF
v_gene: TRBV7-8; j_gene: TRBJ2-5; d_gene: TRBD2; abundance: many; CDR3nt: TGTGCCAGCAGCTACCTAGCGGGATTAGACCAAGAGACCCAGTACTTC; CDR3aa: CASSYLAGLDQETQYF
v_gene: TRBV12-3/TRBV12-4; j_gene: TRBJ2-3; d_gene: TRBD2; abundance: many; CDR3nt: TGTGCCAGCACAGCGGGACTAGCTCCCGCAGATACGCAGTATTTT; CDR3aa: CASTAGLAPADTQYF
v_gene: TRBV4-1; j_gene: TRBJ2-1; d_gene: TRBD1; abundance: many; CDR3nt: TGCGCCAGCAGCGGTGGACAGGGAAATTACAATGAGCAGTTCTTC; CDR3aa: CASSGGQGNYNEQFF
v_gene: TRBV4-1; j_gene: TRBJ2-5; d_gene: TRBD2; abundance: -; CDR3nt: TGCGCCAGCAGCCAGGCGGGAGGGCCGTATGAGACCCAGTACTTC; CDR3aa: CASSQAGGPYETQYF
v_gene: TRBV4-2; j_gene: TRBJ2-3; d_gene: TRBD2; abundance: -; CDR3nt: TGTGCCAGCAGCCAAGGCGAAGCGGGGGGCACAGATACGCAGTATTTT; CDR3aa: CASSQGEAGGTDTQYF
v_gene: TRBV20-1; j_gene: TRBJ1-1; d_gene: -; abundance: few; CDR3nt: TGCAGTGCTAGAGCTCTTGGGGAGTCTGAAGCTTTCTTT; CDR3aa: CSARALGESEAFF
v_gene: TRBV15; j_gene: TRBJ2-4; d_gene: -; abundance: -; CDR3nt: TGTGCCACCAGCGAACTATTAACGGGACAAAACATTCAGTACTTC; CDR3aa: CATSELLTGQNIQYF
v_gene: TRBV24-1; j_gene: TRBJ2-1; d_gene: TRBD2; abundance: -; CDR3nt: TGTGCCACCAGTTCCGTAGGGGGCGGGAGGGCCCCGAGCTCCTACAATGAGCAGTTCTTC; CDR3aa: CATSSVGGGRAPSSYNEQFF
v_gene: TRBV7-9; j_gene: TRBJ1-2; d_gene: -; abundance: few; CDR3nt: TGTGCCAGCAGCCCAGCGACGGGTTTGTGGGGCTACACCTTC; CDR3aa: CASSPATGLWGYTF
v_gene: TRBV4-1; j_gene: TRBJ2-1; d_gene: TRBD2; abundance: -; CDR3nt: TGCGCCAGCAGCCAAAGCTTTGACGGGGGGGTTTATGATGAGCAGTTCTTC; CDR3aa: CASSQSFDGGVYDEQFF
v_gene: TRBV10-3; j_gene: TRBJ1-2; d_gene: TRBD1; abundance: -; CDR3nt: TGTGCCATCAGCGGACAGGATAACTATGGCTACACCTTC; CDR3aa: CAISGQDNYGYTF
v_gene: TRBV12-3/TRBV12-4; j_gene: TRBJ1-1; d_gene: -; abundance: many; CDR3nt: TGTGCCAGCAGCAGACAGGAGACGAACACTGAAGCTTTCTTT; CDR3aa: CASSRQETNTEAFF
v_gene: TRBV2; j_gene: TRBJ2-2; d_gene: -; abundance: few; CDR3nt: TGTGCCAGCAGTGAACGGCCTGACAAACCGAACACCGGGGAGCTGTTTTTT; CDR3aa: CASSERPDKPNTGELFF
v_gene: TRBV20-1; j_gene: TRBJ2-1; d_gene: -; abundance: -; CDR3nt: TGCAGTGCGCTACTAGAGGGCAATGAGCAGTTCTTC; CDR3aa: CSALLEGNEQFF
v_gene: TRBV12-3/TRBV12-4; j_gene: TRBJ2-1; d_gene: -; abundance: few; CDR3nt: -; CDR3aa: CASSFLAGTNEQFF
v_gene: TRBV3-1; j_gene: TRBJ1-5; d_gene: -; abundance: few; CDR3nt: TGTGCCAGCAGCGTGGGACATGGGGCCAATCAGCCCCAGCATTTT; CDR3aa: CASSVGHGANQPQHF
v_gene: TRBV15; j_gene: TRBJ2-6; d_gene: TRBD1; abundance: -; CDR3nt: TGTGCCACCAGCGACGAACTTGCAGGGGGCAGATTTCCTGGGGCCAACGTCCTGACTTTC; CDR3aa: CATSDELAGGRFPGANVLTF
v_gene: TRBV12-3/TRBV12-4; j_gene: TRBJ1-2; d_gene: -; abundance: few; CDR3nt: TGTGCCAGCAGTTTAAGCGGGCGCCCGAGGGAGGATGGCTACACCTTC; CDR3aa: CASSLSGRPREDGYTF
v_gene: TRBV6-1; j_gene: TRBJ2-7; d_gene: -; abundance: few; CDR3nt: TGTGCCAGCAGTGCCTCCCGTGGATTCTACGAAGAGCAGTACTTC; CDR3aa: CASSASRGFYEEQYF
v_gene: TRBV4-1; j_gene: TRBJ2-3; d_gene: -; abundance: -; CDR3nt: TGCGCCAGCAGCCAAGATTCAAATACGCAGTATTTT; CDR3aa: CASSQDSNTQYF